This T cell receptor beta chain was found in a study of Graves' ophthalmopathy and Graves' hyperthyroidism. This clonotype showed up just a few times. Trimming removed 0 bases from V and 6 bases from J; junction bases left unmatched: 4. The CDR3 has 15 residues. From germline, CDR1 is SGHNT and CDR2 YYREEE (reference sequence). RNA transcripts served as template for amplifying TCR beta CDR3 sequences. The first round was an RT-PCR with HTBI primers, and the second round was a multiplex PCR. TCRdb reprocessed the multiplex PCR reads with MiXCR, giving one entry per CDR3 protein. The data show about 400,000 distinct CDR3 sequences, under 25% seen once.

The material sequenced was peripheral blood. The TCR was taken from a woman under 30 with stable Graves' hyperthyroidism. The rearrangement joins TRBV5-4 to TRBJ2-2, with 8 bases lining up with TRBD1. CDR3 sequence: CASSLGQGKAGELFF. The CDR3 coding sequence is TGTGCCAGCAGCTTGGGACAGGGGAAAGCCGGGGAGCTGTTTTTT.